Listed here is a single TCR beta chain. Its antigen remains unidentified. The CDR3 spans 15 residues. V gave up 5 bases and J gave up 9 bases; unmatched junction bases: 7. The germline gives CDR1 LNHDA, CDR2 SQIVND (reference sequence). The data originate from a study of shared clonotypes between healthy human individuals. Study-wide context: Serving as donors were two women and a few men, whose ages spanned 18 to 49. Per-donor plates numbered three CD4 naive, three CD4 memory, two CD8 naive and one CD8 memory. General study points: Of the naive CD4 clonotypes, approximately 5% were shared across a few donors.

Only CD45RO-negative cells positively selected for CCR7 counted as naive CD8 cells, so terminally differentiated effector memory CD45RA+ cells were excluded. Data came from immunoSEQ multiplex PCR; TCRdb stores just in-frame clones and leaves some out. This table holds around 1.9 million clones, 90% to 95% found once. Material for sequencing was naive CD8+ T cells from PBMCs. The source is a man between 18 and 35 years old in good health. Some clones in this sample may be carry-over from other donors' samples. The genes are TRBV19 and TRBJ2-1; 13 nucleotides line up with TRBD2. As DNA, the CDR3 is TGTGCCAGTAGTTCGGGACTAGCGGGGCCGGCTGAGCAGTTCTTC. Protein: CASSSGLAGPAEQFF.